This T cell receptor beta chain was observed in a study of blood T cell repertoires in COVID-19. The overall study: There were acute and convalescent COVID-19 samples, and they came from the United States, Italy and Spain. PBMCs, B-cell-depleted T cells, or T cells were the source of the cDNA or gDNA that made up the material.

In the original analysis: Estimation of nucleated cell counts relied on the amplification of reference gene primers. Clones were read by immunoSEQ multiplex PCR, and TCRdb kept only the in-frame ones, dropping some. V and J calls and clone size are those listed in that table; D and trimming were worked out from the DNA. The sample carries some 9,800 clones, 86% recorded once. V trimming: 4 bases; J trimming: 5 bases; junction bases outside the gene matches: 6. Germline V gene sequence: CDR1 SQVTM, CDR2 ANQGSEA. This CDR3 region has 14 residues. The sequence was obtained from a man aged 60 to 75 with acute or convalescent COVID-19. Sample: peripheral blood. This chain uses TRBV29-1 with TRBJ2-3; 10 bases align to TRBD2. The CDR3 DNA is TGCAGCGTTGGGCCGGCTAGCGGGGGAGATACGCAGTATTTT. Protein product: CSVGPASGGDTQYF.